The entry that follows covers one T cell receptor (beta chain) sequence. The data were obtained in a study of blood T cells in healthy people across ages. Using a J-beta primer mix together with a sample-barcoded 5' primer, a second PCR was run for roughly 7 to 12 cycles. TCRdb called the 5' RACE reads again in MiXCR, with one record for every CDR3 protein. The table includes some 670,000 distinct CDR3 sequences, approximately 52% detected once. CDR3 size: 18 residues. CDR1 and CDR2 from the germline V gene are SEHNR and FQNEAQ (reference sequence). The donors, healthy Caucasians from Russia, were aged 6 to 90.

Sequencing was carried out using blood. The chain uses TRBV7-9 and TRBJ2-1; possible D gene TRBD2, 7 bases. Matching the DNA end better, TRBJ2-7 makes the J call doubtful. The clonotype originates from an elderly woman in good health. The CDR3 DNA sequence: TGTGCCAGCATCGACCTTTTCGTCGGGGGGCGCTCCTACAATGAGCAGTACTTC. Encoded protein: CASIDLFVGGRSYNEQYF.